This entry lists 9 T cell receptor beta chains sequenced from one sample in a study of metastatic and nonmetastatic thyroid tumors. No patient had received any treatment before thyroid surgery. TCRdb reanalyzed the PCR reads via MiXCR. The table lists roughly 48,000 clones, approximately 20% of them singletons. The sample taken for sequencing was blood. The origin of the receptors is a male donor with papillary thyroid cancer or a benign thyroid nodule (not recorded which). Some clones in this sample may be carry-over from other donors' samples.

This rearrangement joins TRBV28 to TRBJ2-1, with a possible D match to TRBD2 (5 bases). The germline V gene encodes CDR1 MDHEN and CDR2 SYDVKM. The V end was cut by 6 bases, the J end by 7 bases, with 19 bases between. This CDR3 is 15 amino acids long. In nucleotides, the CDR3 is TGTGCCAGCAGCAATACCGTAAGCGGTAGTAATGAGCAGTTCTTC. Translating gives CASSNTVSGSNEQFF.

The rearrangement uses TRBV12-3 or TRBV12-4 and TRBJ2-1; a possible D gene is TRBD2 (5 bases). V lost 3 bases to trimming and J lost 6 bases, with 6 bases between them. This CDR3 comprises 12 residues. The CDR3 DNA follows: TGTGCCAGCAGTTTCGGAGGCAATGAGCAGTTCTTC. Translating it yields CASSFGGNEQFF.

This clone was seen more than once but under ten times. This sequence joins TRBV15 and TRBJ1-1; TRBD1 might be the D (6 bases). CDR3 length equals 15 residues. The V gene lost 5 bases and the J gene lost 2 bases, with 15 bases spanning the gap. In germline, CDR1 is LNHNV, CDR2 YYDKDF (reference sequence). The CDR3 DNA follows: TGTGCCACCAGCGAGTGGGGGGGGCCAAACACTGAAGCTTTCTTT. Translating it yields CATSEWGGPNTEAFF. The full variable domain, rest sourced from reference TRBV15 and TRBJ1-1, is DAMVIQNPRYQVTQFGKPVTLSCSQTLNHNVMYWYQQKSSQAPKLLFHYYDKDFNNEADTPDNFQSRRPNTSFCFLDIRSPGLGDTAMYLCATSEWGGPNTEAFFGQGTRLTVV.

This clone was detected many times. Other DNA sequences of this sample code for an identical CDR3. This sequence joins TRBV2 and TRBJ1-4; D might be TRBD1 (5 bases). The V gene's germline CDR1 is SNHLY and CDR2 FYNNEI. The CDR3 runs 14 residues. Trimming pared 11 bases from V and 4 bases from J, leaving 17 bases between. The CDR3 DNA reads TGTGCCGGGATGGGGGGGGGATTTAATGAAAAACTGTTTTTT. The encoded protein is CAGMGGGFNEKLFF. The whole variable domain, filled in from reference TRBV2 and TRBJ1-4, reads EPEVTQTPSHQVTQMGQEVILRCVPISNHLYFYWYRQILGQKVEFLVSFYNNEISEKSEIFDDQFSVERPDGSNFTLKIRSTKLEDSAMYFCAGMGGGFNEKLFFGSGTQLSVL.

As for this clone: A read error may account for a junction end that differs from germline. Other DNA sequences from this sample encode an identical CDR3 as well. V and J are TRBV19 and TRBJ2-3; 7 bases line up with TRBD2. The germline gives CDR1 LNHDA, CDR2 SQIVND (reference sequence). This CDR3 is 15 amino acids long. In DNA form, the CDR3 reads TGTGCCAGTAGTGAGGGGACTCAACGGGGGGATACGCAGTATTTC. This codes for CASSEGTQRGDTQYF. Filled out from reference TRBV19 and TRBJ2-3, the complete variable domain reads DGGITQSPKYLFRKEGQNVTLSCEQNLNHDAMYWYRQDPGQGLRLIYYSQIVNDFQKGDIAEGYSVSREKKESFPLTVTSAQKNPTAFYLCASSEGTQRGDTQYFGPGTRLTVL.

In this sample, this clone turned up many times. The rearrangement uses TRBV24-1 and TRBJ2-4; possible D gene TRBD2, 5 bases. Trimming took off 2 bases at V and 6 bases at J, with 16 bases between the two ends. There are 16 residues in the CDR3. Germline loops: CDR1 KGHDR, CDR2 SFDVKD. The CDR3 DNA reads TGTGCCACCAGTGATTCCCGCCTGACACGGGGAAACATTCAGTACTTC. Translated: CATSDSRLTRGNIQYF.

The table lists this clone with many counts. The rearrangement joins TRBV4-1 to TRBJ2-2; D is unresolved. Germline V gene lookup returns CDR1 MGHRA and CDR2 YSYEKL. This CDR3 contains 14 residues. V was cut by 1 base and J by 3 bases, with 6 bases left in between. The CDR3 is CASSQVEYTGELFF. DNA of the CDR3: TGCGCCAGCAGCCAAGTCGAATACACCGGGGAGCTGTTTTTT.

The V and J genes are TRBV7-6 and TRBJ2-3; TRBD1 matches at 7 bases. Germline V gene lookup returns CDR1 SGHVS and CDR2 FNYEAQ. Losses at the gene ends were 2 bases for V and 0 bases for J; bases not matched to a gene: 5. CDR3 length: 16 amino acids. CDR3 DNA: TGTGCCAGCAGCTTAAAGTTACAGGGGAGCACAGATACGCAGTATTTT. Protein product: CASSLKLQGSTDTQYF.

This chain uses TRBV25-1 with TRBJ2-7; possibly TRBD1 for D (5 bases). The CDR3 covers 14 residues. Trimming pared 3 bases from V and 7 bases from J, leaving 16 bases between. Germline loops: CDR1 MGHDK, CDR2 SYGVNS. The CDR3 nucleotides are TGTGCCAGCAGTGACAGGGAAACGATAGATGAGCAGTACTTC. It codes for CASSDRETIDEQYF.